Here is one T cell receptor (beta chain) with its context. The RNA, about 0.5 to 1 ug, was put through reverse transcription using random hexamers. TCRdb passed the immunoSEQ multiplex PCR reads through MiXCR, listing each CDR3 protein once. The repertoire holds roughly 250,000 distinct CDR3 sequences, with almost 97% as singletons. This record comes from a study of CD8 T cells in Susac syndrome. The CDR3 is 15 amino acids. CDR1 is SNHLY, CDR2 FYNNEI, per germline. Trimming pared 7 bases from V and 4 bases from J, leaving 19 bases between. The sample taken for sequencing was CD4+ T cells from PBMCs. The chain employs TRBV2 and TRBJ2-5; D perhaps matches TRBD2 (5 bases). This TCR was sampled from a human donor with Susac syndrome. The CDR3 DNA reads as TGTGCCAGCAACCTACCGGACCCCGAGGGAGAGACCCAGTACTTC. Translation gives CASNLPDPEGETQYF.